The T cell receptor beta chain under discussion was sequenced for a study of blood T cells in healthy people across ages. The study's findings and limits: Because sorting was not performed, PBMCs prevented conclusive naive versus antigen-experienced comparison.

The people who gave samples were healthy Caucasians from Russia, aged about 6 to 100. Together with a sample-barcoded 5' primer, a J-beta primer mix was included in a second PCR lasting about 6 to 11 cycles. TCRdb used MiXCR to reprocess the 5' RACE reads, holding one entry per CDR3 protein. The data contain 1.5 million to 2 million distinct CDR3 sequences, 28% of them singletons. To note about this clonotype: Its cognate antigen is unknown.

The germline V gene has CDR1 MDHEN and CDR2 SYDVKM. This CDR3 is 15 amino acids long. With 0 bases removed from V and 2 bases from J, the gap between germline ends came to 11 bases. This receptor was taken from a woman aged 25 to 39 in good health. This chain uses TRBV28 with TRBJ2-7, with D possibly being TRBD1 (7 bases). The sample taken for sequencing was blood. Here the CDR3 DNA reads TGTGCCAGCAGTTTATGGGCAGGGGGGACCTACGAGCAGTACTTC. Residues: CASSLWAGGTYEQYF.